A single sample is the source of the 6 T cell receptor beta chains below, sequenced in a study of OX40 agonist ivuxolimab in advanced cancers. Here immunoSEQ multiplex PCR was the method, and the copy in TCRdb shows in-frame clones only, minus some. The sample yields some 15,000 clones, 65% to 90% seen once. This sample comprised CD4+ or CD8+ T cells sorted from blood, obtained in a trial of the OX40 agonist ivuxolimab. The receptors derive from an adult with an advanced solid tumor such as melanoma, head and neck, liver or kidney cancer.

The genes are TRBV27 and TRBJ2-3, with 7 bases matching TRBD2. CDR1 and CDR2 from the germline V gene are MNHEY and SMNVEV (reference sequence). With 5 bases clipped from V and 2 bases from J, the junction kept 7 bases outside the gene matches. CDR3 length equals 15 residues. CDR3 protein: CASSTPGGPTDTQYF. CDR3 DNA: TGTGCCAGCAGTACCCCGGGAGGCCCCACAGATACGCAGTATTTT.

This clone was picked up a small number of times. One end of the junction does not line up with germline, which may come from a read error. V is TRBV4-2 and J is TRBJ2-1; D is unresolved. This CDR3 region has 10 residues. Germline lookup yields CDR1 LGHNA and CDR2 YNFKEQ. The CDR3 nucleotides read TGTGCCAGCAGCCAAGATTCGGTCATCTTC. It codes for CASSQDSVIF.

The rearrangement links TRBV7-9 to TRBJ2-2; TRBD2 aligns across 8 bases. The CDR3 is 18 residues long. The V segment lost 5 bases and the J segment 0 bases; nucleotides outside the gene matches: 11. CDR1 and CDR2 (germline): SEHNR, FQNEAQ (reference sequence). The CDR3 region has the DNA TGTGCCAGCAGCCCAGGGATGGTAGCGGGGCCGAACACCGGGGAGCTGTTTTTT. It specifies CASSPGMVAGPNTGELFF.

This chain joins TRBV25-1 and TRBJ2-1, with 7 bases that match TRBD1. J gave up 1 base and V 6 bases, and 3 bases lay outside the gene matches. Germline CDR1 MGHDK, CDR2 SYGVNS. The length of the CDR3 is 14 residues. CDR3 sequence reads: CASRQTGSYNEQFF. CDR3 bases: TGTGCCAGCAGACAGACAGGGTCCTACAATGAGCAGTTCTTC. The entire variable domain, with the rest obtained from reference TRBV25-1 and TRBJ2-1, is as follows: EADIYQTPRYLVIGTGKKITLECSQTMGHDKMYWYQQDPGMELHLIHYSYGVNSTEKGDLSSESTVSRIRTEHFPLTLESARPSHTSQYLCASRQTGSYNEQFFGPGTRLTVL.

V and J are TRBV5-6 and TRBJ1-2; unclear D gene. The CDR3 covers 14 residues. Germline CDR1 and CDR2: SGHDT and YYEEEE. V was trimmed by 3 bases and J by 8 bases, leaving 17 bases between them. This chain's CDR3 is CASSYDSVKRGYTF. The CDR3 DNA is TGTGCCAGCAGCTACGATTCGGTTAAAAGAGGCTACACCTTC.

The V gene is TRBV5-6, the J gene TRBJ2-5; 9 bases agree with TRBD1. V shed 3 bases and J 0 bases; nucleotides not matched to a gene: 3. Per the germline V gene, CDR1 is SGHDT and CDR2 is YYEEEE. The length of the CDR3 is 15 residues. In DNA form, the CDR3 reads TGTGCCAGCAGCTCCGGGACAGGGAACCAAGAGACCCAGTACTTC. Its protein product is CASSSGTGNQETQYF.